This T cell receptor (beta chain) was recovered during a study of beta chain features in type 1 diabetes. Trimming took off 3 bases at V and 9 bases at J, with 26 bases between the two ends. The V gene's germline CDR1 is LNHNV and CDR2 YYDKDF (reference sequence). CDR3 size: 17 residues. The study reverse transcribed the entire isolated RNA, so it sequenced expressed TCRB transcripts. The method was immunoSEQ multiplex PCR; TCRdb's version includes in-frame clones alone and lacks a portion of them. The data show some 900,000 clones, with 15% to 20% seen just once and 0.02% to 0.025% held by the top ten.

V and J are TRBV15 and TRBJ1-2; D possibly corresponds to TRBD1 (6 bases). This receptor was taken from a woman between 18 and 29 years old in good health. Sequenced input: naive CD4+ T cells from blood. The DNA for the CDR3 is TGTGCCACCAGCAGCGCCTCCGAAGGGGGTAGGGCCCTCCGCTACACCTTC. Residues: CATSSASEGGRALRYTF.